This TCR beta chain was retrieved from a study of blood T cell repertoires in COVID-19 (TCRdb year 2020). For the study in its entirety: Collaborator samples came from the United States, Italy and Spain and covered acute and convalescent phases of COVID-19. The material from the prospective study consisted of cDNA or gDNA derived from T cells, B-cell-depleted T cells, or PBMCs. Subjects who had been exposed to COVID-19, were actively infected with it, or had recovered from it provided the deeply sampled blood TCRbeta repertoires that made up the dataset. A freely available public database, intended as a resource for researchers studying the immune response to SARS-CoV-2, is where the repertoires were released. Samples came from the ongoing ImmuneRACE study (first 160 participants) plus 1,254 subjects from 6 global collaborators. Sample metadata almost always included a de-identified subject ID, COVID-19 status, age in years and sex. Where available, HLA class I and class II types were taken from metadata supplied by the sample provider and were not determined by assay-based typing. The study at large found these results: How much clinical and demographic metadata was included differed by source and by participant, and the metadata was provided uncurated.

TCRbeta CDR3 regions were amplified from genomic DNA using the immunoSEQ Assay, a bias-controlled multiplex PCR. On the authors' methods: The number of nucleated cells in each sample was estimated by amplification of reference gene primers within the assay. To quantify the absolute abundance of each unique TCRbeta CDR3 rearrangement, sequence reads were collapsed and filtered. Productive Simpson clonality was computed per sample as the square root of Simpson's diversity index over productive rearrangements. TCRdb retrieved this table from immuneACCESS and kept in-frame rearrangements only. Not all clones are present; in checked studies, unresolved V genes account for under half, and no reason is known for the remainder. V, J and clone size were drawn from that table, and D and trimming were deduced from the DNA. A total of about 120,000 clones appear in this sample, 85% of them only once. The ten top clones hold 11% of the sample.

Notes on this clone: Its antigen specificity is not known. No base qualities exist here, and no much larger clone lies one base off it.

Whole blood was collected in K2EDTA tubes by collaborating institutions according to the institutions' own protocols. For TCRbeta analysis, collaborators shipped samples in one of three forms: frozen whole blood, isolated PBMCs, or DNA extracted from either of those sample types. Spanning cysteine to phenylalanine, the CDR3 consists of 14 amino acids. Of all the DNA, just the CDR3 is kept, 42 bases in frame from base 1. The germline V gene encodes CDR1 SGHAT and CDR2 FQNNGV. Trimming costs V 4 bases and J 1 base, and their ends lie 8 bases apart. The V and J segments used are TRBV11-2 and TRBJ1-3; the D gene is unclear. The sample comprised peripheral blood. This clonotype was sampled from an elderly man with acute or convalescent COVID-19. The CDR3 reads as follows: CASSSSTSGNTIYF. Here is the DNA: TGTGCCAGCAGCTCAAGTACTTCTGGAAACACCATATATTTT.